The present T cell receptor (beta chain) was sequenced within a study of T cells in Graves' hyperthyroidism and ophthalmopathy. Trimming removed 6 bases from V and 9 bases from J, with 18 bases in between. This CDR3 is 13 amino acids long. Per germline, CDR1 SGHTA and CDR2 FQGNSA. Amplification targeted TCR beta CDR3 regions from RNA transcripts. The HTBI primer set was used in a first-round RT-PCR of the TCR CDR3. TCRdb redid the calling of the multiplex PCR reads with MiXCR, one entry per CDR3 protein. This table has 500,000 to 650,000 distinct CDR3 sequences, 12% to 15% appearing once. Sequenced sample: blood. The clonotype comes from a woman in her forties with Graves' hyperthyroidism. The V gene is TRBV7-2, the J gene TRBJ2-7; D gene uncertain. The CDR3 DNA follows: TGTGCCAGCAGAGACACCGTAACCAGCAGGCAGTACTTC. Translation gives CASRDTVTSRQYF.